The clone carrying this T cell receptor (beta chain) was detected only once. The data were taken from a study of somatic mutations in cytotoxic T cells in rheumatoid arthritis. Original analysis: Some patient CD8+ clones were larger than 1%, and these rarely matched published virus-specific TCRB sequences. Clones were read by immunoSEQ multiplex PCR, and TCRdb kept only the in-frame ones, dropping some. The V and J calls and clone size were taken over from that table, and D and trimming were inferred from the DNA. The data contain 14,000 or so clones, 65% to 75% of them seen just once; the ten biggest clones take up 25% to 30%. Sequenced: CD8+ T cells sorted from blood. This receptor was obtained from an adult with rheumatoid arthritis.

Here the CDR3 reads CASSSLDQGGNYGYTF. CDR3 in DNA: TGTGCCAGCAGTTCATTGGATCAGGGAGGCAACTATGGCTACACCTTC. The chain employs TRBV7-9 and TRBJ1-2, with TRBD1 as a possible D gene (5 bases). Trimming cost V 6 bases and J 2 bases, with 19 bases left between them. The CDR3 covers 16 residues. CDR1 is SEHNR and CDR2 is FQNEAQ in the germline V gene (reference sequence).